The 16 T cell receptor beta chains reported below all come from one sample, sequenced in a study of cytomegalovirus exposure and HLA in healthy donors. PCR amplification relied on 60 Vbeta primers (plus 13 Jbeta primers). Sequencing used immunoSEQ multiplex PCR; TCRdb keeps in-frame clones, though not all of them. The table lists 95,000 to 130,000 clones, around 10% of them singletons, with 3% in the top ten. The sample taken for sequencing was PBMCs. The receptors derive from a man aged 25 to 40 in good health and CMV-seronegative.

V gene TRBV15 combines with J gene TRBJ1-5, with 7 nucleotides matching TRBD1. The CDR3 is 17 amino acids. V gave up 3 bases and J gave up 9 bases; unmatched junction bases: 17. CDR1 and CDR2 (germline): LNHNV, YYDKDF (reference sequence). The CDR3 reads CATSRTGTGWEEPPQHF. Here the CDR3 DNA reads TGTGCCACCAGCAGGACAGGGACGGGGTGGGAGGAGCCGCCCCAGCATTTT.

This clone occurred a few times. The chain uses TRBV2 and TRBJ2-5, with D possibly TRBD1 on 5 matching bases. Per germline, CDR1 SNHLY and CDR2 FYNNEI. Trimming removed 2 bases from V and 2 bases from J, with 12 bases in between. This CDR3 is built from 15 residues. In DNA, the CDR3 is TGTGCCAGCAGTGAAAGGCCCGACAGACAAGAGACCCAGTACTTC. Its translation is CASSERPDRQETQYF.

The rearrangement links TRBV27 to TRBJ1-2, with D unclear. The ends were cut back, 2 bases at V and 9 bases at J, with 13 bases in the middle. Germline values: CDR1 MNHEY, CDR2 SMNVEV (reference sequence). The CDR3 runs to 13 residues. CDR3 region: CASSLDGSGSYTF. CDR3 nucleotides: TGTGCCAGCAGTTTAGACGGCTCGGGGAGCTACACCTTC.

V usage is TRBV19 and J usage is TRBJ2-3; TRBD2 matches 7 bases. The CDR3 spans 15 residues. CDR1 is LNHDA and CDR2 is SQIVND in the germline V gene (reference sequence). V was pared by 8 bases and J by 2 bases, with 10 bases of the junction left unmatched. The CDR3 reads CASQTGGMNTDTQYF. DNA of the CDR3: TGTGCCAGTCAGACCGGGGGGATGAACACAGATACGCAGTATTTT.

The chain joins TRBV11-3 to TRBJ2-7, with TRBD2 matching 9 bases. There are 16 residues in the CDR3. The trim removed 5 bases at V and 0 bases at J, leaving 8 bases unmatched. Germline CDR1 reads SGHNT; CDR2 reads YENEEA. The CDR3 here is CASSPRGGGASYEQYF. As DNA, the CDR3 is TGTGCCAGCAGCCCCCGTGGCGGGGGGGCCTCCTACGAGCAGTACTTC.

The V and J genes are TRBV10-3 and TRBJ2-1, with 15 bases fitting TRBD2. The trim removed 5 bases at V and 0 bases at J, leaving 2 bases unmatched. CDR3 length: 17 amino acids. Germline assignment: CDR1 ENHRY and CDR2 SYGVKD. The CDR3 region is CAISWTSGRASYNEQFF. In nucleotides, the CDR3 is TGTGCCATCAGTTGGACTAGCGGGAGGGCCTCCTACAATGAGCAGTTCTTC.

A few counts support this clone. The chain uses TRBV7-9 and TRBJ1-5; 9 nucleotides line up with TRBD1. This CDR3 comprises 14 residues. After removal of 5 bases from V and 7 bases from J, the junction contained 6 bases not matched to a gene. The germline CDR1 and CDR2 sequences are SEHNR and FQNEAQ (reference sequence). The CDR3 loop reads CASSGTGSDQPQHF. CDR3 DNA: TGTGCCAGCAGCGGGACAGGGTCGGACCAGCCCCAGCATTTT.

The chain links TRBV10-3 to TRBJ2-1, with D perhaps matching TRBD1 (6 bases). V dropped 9 bases and J dropped 9 bases, with 15 bases sitting between them. CDR1 and CDR2 from the germline V gene are ENHRY and SYGVKD. This CDR3 has 12 residues. The CDR3 coding sequence is TGTGCCATGGGGGCCGGAGAGGGTGAGCAGTTCTTC. Translating gives CAMGAGEGEQFF.

The V and J genes are TRBV7-9 and TRBJ1-1; no firm D call. This CDR3 is built from 14 residues. Between the trimmed V and J ends, which lost 1 base and 0 bases, there was a span of 6 bases. Germline V gene sequence: CDR1 SEHNR, CDR2 FQNEAQ (reference sequence). The CDR3, as DNA: TGTGCCAGCAGCTTAGTAGTAATGAACACTGAAGCTTTCTTT. Protein product: CASSLVVMNTEAFF. The entire variable domain, with the rest obtained from reference TRBV7-9 and TRBJ1-1, is as follows: DTGVSQNPRHKITKRGQNVTFRCDPISEHNRLYWYRQTLGQGPEFLTYFQNEAQLEKSRLLSDRFSAERPKGSFSTLEIQRTEQGDSAMYLCASSLVVMNTEAFFGQGTRLTVV.

This clone has only a few counts. The V and J genes are TRBV7-2 and TRBJ1-2; 7 bases align to TRBD1. Trimming took 5 bases from V and 0 from J; bases not matched to a gene: 6. Germline CDR1 reads SGHTA; CDR2 reads FQGNSA. The CDR3 spans 15 residues. CDR3 nucleotide sequence: TGTGCCAGCAGCCCCTCCGGGACAGCTAACTATGGCTACACCTTC. It yields the protein CASSPSGTANYGYTF.

The V call is TRBV5-4, the J call TRBJ1-2; no clear D gene. This CDR3 region has 15 residues. V was trimmed by 0 bases and J by 0 bases, leaving 9 bases between them. The germline gives CDR1 SGHNT, CDR2 YYREEE (reference sequence). The CDR3 spells CASSLGGFANYGYTF. The CDR3 nucleotides read TGTGCCAGCAGCTTGGGAGGGTTTGCTAACTATGGCTACACCTTC.

The rearrangement uses TRBV4-3 and TRBJ2-5, with 11 bases matching TRBD1. The CDR3 is 13 amino acids. The V segment lost 4 bases and the J segment 9 bases; nucleotides outside the gene matches: 4. The germline CDR1 and CDR2 sequences are LGHNA and YSLEER. For the CDR3, the DNA is TGCGCCAGCAGCCCCGGGACAGGGGGGGCCCAGTACTTC. It is translated as CASSPGTGGAQYF.

V gene TRBV5-4 combines with J gene TRBJ2-2, with D hard to call. The CDR3 runs to 14 residues. Trimming took off 1 base at V and 3 bases at J, with 7 bases between the two ends. CDR1 SGHNT and CDR2 YYREEE come from the germline V gene (reference sequence). Here the CDR3 reads CASSLRQDTGELFF. CDR3 sequence (DNA): TGTGCCAGCAGCTTGCGGCAGGACACCGGGGAGCTGTTTTTT.

This clone was seen only a few times. The J gene is TRBJ2-2, the V gene TRBV5-1; TRBD2 agrees at 14 bases. The ends lost 0 bases at V and 5 bases at J; junction bases unmatched: 3. CDR1 is SGHRS, CDR2 YFSETQ, per germline. The CDR3 contains 17 residues. The CDR3 nucleotides read TGCGCCAGCAGCTTGGAGACTAGCGGGAGGGATACCGGGGAGCTGTTTTTT. Its translation is CASSLETSGRDTGELFF.

V gene TRBV7-9 combines with J gene TRBJ2-3; 8 bases fit TRBD2. Trimming cost V 7 bases and J 0 bases; bases outside gene matches: 3. Germline CDR1 SEHNR, CDR2 FQNEAQ (reference sequence). CDR3 length: 14 residues. The CDR3 loop is CASTLAASTDTQYF. CDR3 in DNA: TGTGCCAGCACACTAGCGGCTAGCACAGATACGCAGTATTTT.

This chain connects TRBV28 to TRBJ1-5, with D unclear. This CDR3 has 10 residues. Germline CDR1 reads MDHEN; CDR2 reads SYDVKM. This CDR3 reads CGAGNQPQHF. In DNA, the CDR3 is TGTGGGGCAGGCAATCAGCCCCAGCATTTT.